Each of the 14 T cell receptor beta chains below was sequenced from the same sample in a study of T cells in tumors after PD-1 blockade. Data came from immunoSEQ multiplex PCR; TCRdb stores just in-frame clones and leaves some out. The sample holds around 13,000 clones, roughly three fifths seen once. Sample: tumor tissue, taken before anti-PD-1 treatment. All receptors come from a human donor with cutaneous squamous cell carcinoma.

This clone was seen a handful of times. The V gene is TRBV6-1, the J gene TRBJ1-2, with no clear D. Per germline, CDR1 MNHNS and CDR2 SASEGT. V lost 1 base to trimming and J lost 6 bases, with 12 bases between them. This CDR3 spans 14 amino acids. The CDR3 nucleotides read TGTGCCAGCAGTGAAGGGCCCGTACCTAATGGCTACACCTTC. Encoded protein: CASSEGPVPNGYTF.

In the case of this clone: This may be a read error: a much more frequent sequence differs by one nucleotide. The rearrangement links TRBV28 to TRBJ2-2; TRBD1 agrees at 12 bases. Germline V gene lookup returns CDR1 MDHEN and CDR2 SYDVKM. V shed 7 bases and J 4 bases; nucleotides not matched to a gene: 19. The CDR3 has 20 residues. Written as DNA, the CDR3 is TGTGCCAGCACCTTTACGGGGCCGGGACAGGGGGCCCCAGGCACCGGGGAGCTGTTTTTT. Its translation: CASTFTGPGQGAPGTGELFF.

The CDR3 here is CASSPTSGRADTQYF. DNA for the CDR3: TGTGCCAGCTCACCCACTAGCGGTAGGGCAGATACGCAGTATTTT. The rearrangement links TRBV18 to TRBJ2-3, with 8 bases lining up with TRBD2. The germline gives CDR1 KGHSH, CDR2 LQKENI. V trimming: 3 bases; J trimming: 4 bases; junction bases outside the gene matches: 6. The length of the CDR3 is 15 residues.

The J gene is TRBJ1-5, the V gene TRBV28, with TRBD1 identical over 7 bases. The CDR3 covers 22 residues. CDR1 and CDR2 from the germline V gene are MDHEN and SYDVKM. J lost 3 bases, V lost 5 bases, and 28 bases had no gene match. The CDR3 loop reads CASSTLHTGDRKNYNINQPQHF. CDR3 nucleotides: TGTGCCAGCAGTACACTACACACAGGGGACCGAAAAAACTACAATATCAATCAGCCCCAGCATTTT.

The chain is built from TRBV5-8 and TRBJ1-2; TRBD1 agrees at 7 bases. The V and J ends lost 4 bases and 4 bases, in that order; junction bases with no gene match: 7. The CDR3 runs 14 residues. The germline V gene encodes CDR1 SGHTS and CDR2 YDEGEE. The CDR3 DNA sequence: TGTGCCAGCAGCCGGGGACAGCAACGCTATGGCTACACCTTC. Its protein is CASSRGQQRYGYTF. Variable domain in full (rest from reference TRBV5-8 and TRBJ1-2): EAGVTQSPTHLIKTRGQQATLRCSPISGHTSVYWYQQALGLGLQFLLWYDEGEERNRGNFPPRFSGRQFPNYSSELNVNALELEDSALYLCASSRGQQRYGYTFGSGTRLTVV.

CDR3 protein: CASSSQNGELFF. The CDR3 DNA reads TGTGCCAGCAGCTCCCAAAACGGGGAGCTGTTTTTT. This chain uses TRBV4-2 with TRBJ2-2, with unresolved D. Trimming took 5 bases from V and 7 from J, leaving 8 bases between them. Germline V gives CDR1 LGHNA, CDR2 YNFKEQ. CDR3 length: 12 amino acids.

This chain uses TRBV5-3 with TRBJ2-2; 9 nucleotides align to TRBD1. TRBV5-3 is an open reading frame, and its role is uncertain. V dropped 4 bases and J dropped 4; count of bases not matched to a gene: 5. The CDR3 covers 15 residues. The CDR3 DNA is TGTGCCAGAAGCCCCGGGACAGGGTCCACCGGGGAGCTGTTTTTT. Translation: CARSPGTGSTGELFF.

Comment on this clone: The same CDR3 arises from other DNA sequences in this sample as well. The rearrangement joins TRBV7-2 to TRBJ2-7; D remains unclear. This CDR3 region has 13 residues. V dropped 4 bases and J dropped 0 bases, with 7 bases sitting between them. Germline CDR1 reads SGHTA; CDR2 reads FQGNSA. The CDR3 DNA is TGTGCCAGCAGCTCTCCGAGCTCCTACGAGCAGTACTTC. Protein: CASSSPSSYEQYF.

This clone is medium-sized in the sample. V usage is TRBV11-3 and J usage is TRBJ2-1, with TRBD2 matching over 10 bases. The CDR3 extends over 17 amino acids. Germline-derived CDR1 and CDR2 are SGHNT and YENEEA. Trimming removed 5 bases from V and 6 bases from J; junction bases left unmatched: 13. CDR3 DNA: TGTGCCAGCAGCCCTCCTAGCGGGAGTACCCATCGCAATGAGCAGTTCTTC. It encodes CASSPPSGSTHRNEQFF.

This chain connects TRBV11-3 to TRBJ2-6, with 7 bases that match TRBD1. The J segment lost 0 bases and the V segment lost 5 bases, leaving 1 base of the junction unmatched. The germline CDR1 and CDR2 sequences are SGHNT and YENEEA. CDR3 size: 15 residues. CDR3 sequence (DNA): TGTGCCAGCAGCGCAGGGGGCTCTGGGGCCAACGTCCTGACTTTC. This encodes CASSAGGSGANVLTF.

This clone showed up just once. V usage is TRBV7-2 and J usage is TRBJ2-7; 7 nucleotides align to TRBD2. CDR1 SGHTA and CDR2 FQGNSA come from the germline V gene. The CDR3 loop spans 14 amino acids. After removal of 1 base from V and 1 base from J, the junction contained 1 base not matched to a gene. The CDR3 reads CASSLGGGSYEQYF. The CDR3, as DNA: TGTGCCAGCAGCTTAGGGGGAGGGTCCTACGAGCAGTACTTC.

The chain carries TRBV15 and TRBJ2-4, with unresolved D. V lost 0 bases to trimming and J lost 1 base, with 10 bases between them. CDR1 is LNHNV and CDR2 is YYDKDF in the germline V gene (reference sequence). The CDR3 is 16 amino acids. The CDR3 protein is CATSRDYGDAKNIQYF. The CDR3, as DNA: TGTGCCACCAGCAGAGATTATGGGGATGCCAAAAACATTCAGTACTTC.

This chain connects TRBV6-2 or TRBV6-3 to TRBJ2-3, with a weak D call TRBD2 (6 bases). This CDR3 spans 15 amino acids. The ends were cut back, 0 bases at V and 5 bases at J, with 12 bases in the middle. Germline V gene data show CDR1 as MNHEY and CDR2 as SVGEGT. This CDR3 reads CASSYSNGRRDTQYF. CDR3 nucleotides: TGTGCCAGCAGTTACTCGAACGGGAGAAGAGATACGCAGTATTTT.

This chain uses TRBV28 with TRBJ1-1, with D unclear. The CDR3 is made up of 13 amino acids. V shed 6 bases and J shed 6 bases, with 14 bases lying between them. Germline loops: CDR1 MDHEN, CDR2 SYDVKM. CDR3 coding DNA: TGTGCCAGCAGCCGACGGGGAGGGTCTGAAGCTTTCTTT. Its translation: CASSRRGGSEAFF.